The 5 T cell receptor beta chains presented below share a single source sample, sequenced in a study of blood T cell repertoires in COVID-19. Data came from immunoSEQ multiplex PCR; TCRdb stores just in-frame clones and leaves some out. The repertoire holds 250,000 or so clones, with about 83% as singletons. The specimen sequenced was peripheral blood. Receptors originate from a man older than 75 with acute or convalescent COVID-19.

The V gene is TRBV19, the J gene TRBJ1-5; D ambiguous. The CDR3 extends over 14 amino acids. The V end was cut by 4 bases, the J end by 4 bases, with 11 bases between. Germline-derived CDR1 and CDR2 are LNHDA and SQIVND (reference sequence). In DNA, the CDR3 is TGTGCCAGTAGTACCCAGGCGTCGAATCAGCCCCAGCATTTT. Protein: CASSTQASNQPQHF.

The sample holds one count of this clone. V is TRBV13 and J is TRBJ1-1; TRBD1 is a possible D gene (6 bases). The CDR3 is made up of 14 amino acids. Between the trimmed V and J ends, which lost 4 bases and 1 base, there was a span of 10 bases. CDR1 and CDR2 (germline): PRHDT, FYEKMQ (reference sequence). CDR3 sequence reads: CASSSRQANTEAFF. CDR3 in DNA: TGTGCCAGCAGCTCGCGACAGGCGAACACTGAAGCTTTCTTT.

V usage is TRBV20-1 and J usage is TRBJ1-2, with TRBD1 matching 7 bases. In germline, CDR1 is DFQATT, CDR2 SNEGSKA (reference sequence). This CDR3 has 11 residues. Trimming took 4 bases from V and 6 from J; bases not matched to a gene: 2. Written as DNA, the CDR3 is TGCAGTGCTACGGGGACAGATGGCTACACCTTC. Translation: CSATGTDGYTF.

This chain joins TRBV9 and TRBJ2-3, with 12 bases matching TRBD2. Losses at the gene ends were 0 bases for V and 0 bases for J; bases not matched to a gene: 5. The CDR3 length is 18 residues. Germline lookup yields CDR1 SGDLS and CDR2 YYNGEE. As DNA, the CDR3 is TGTGCCAGCAGCGTAGATGGGACTAGCGGGTTTAGCACAGATACGCAGTATTTT. It yields the protein CASSVDGTSGFSTDTQYF.

In its sample, this clone was seen a few times. The chain employs TRBV3-1 (or the pseudogene TRBV3-2) and TRBJ2-7, with D tentatively TRBD1 (6 bases). The CDR3 length is 14 residues. V lost 1 base to trimming and J lost 4 bases, with 11 bases between them. Germline V gives CDR1 LGHDT, CDR2 YNNKEL (reference sequence). CDR3 region: CASSQAGQTYEQYF. The DNA for the CDR3 is TGTGCCAGCAGCCAAGCCGGACAGACTTACGAGCAGTACTTC.